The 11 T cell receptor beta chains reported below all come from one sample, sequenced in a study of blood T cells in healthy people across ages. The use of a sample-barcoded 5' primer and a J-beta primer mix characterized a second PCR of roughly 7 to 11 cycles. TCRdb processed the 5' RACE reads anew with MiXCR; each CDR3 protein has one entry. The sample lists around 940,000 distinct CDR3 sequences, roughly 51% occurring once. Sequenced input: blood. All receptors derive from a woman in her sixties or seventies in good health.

The CDR3 DNA is TGCAGCGCGCCGGGCGGGAGTGTCGAGGAGACCCAGTACTTC. Protein product: CSAPGGSVEETQYF. The rearrangement joins TRBV29-1 to TRBJ2-5, with TRBD2 matching 7 bases. J lost 5 bases, V lost 7 bases, and 13 bases had no gene match. The CDR3 has 14 residues. Looked up from germline, CDR1 is SQVTM and CDR2 is ANQGSEA.

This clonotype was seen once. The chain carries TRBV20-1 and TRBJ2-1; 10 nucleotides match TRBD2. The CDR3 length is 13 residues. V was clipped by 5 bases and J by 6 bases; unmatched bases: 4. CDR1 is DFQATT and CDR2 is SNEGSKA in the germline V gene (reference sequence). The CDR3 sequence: CSAPSSGGNEQFF. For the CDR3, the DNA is TGCAGTGCTCCATCTAGCGGGGGCAATGAGCAGTTCTTC.

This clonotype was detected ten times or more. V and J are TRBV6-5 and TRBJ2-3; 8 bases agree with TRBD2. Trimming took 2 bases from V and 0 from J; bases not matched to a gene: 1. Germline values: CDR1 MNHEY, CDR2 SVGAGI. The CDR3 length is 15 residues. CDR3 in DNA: TGTGCCAGCAGTTACAGCGGGGGAAGCACAGATACGCAGTATTTT. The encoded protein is CASSYSGGSTDTQYF.

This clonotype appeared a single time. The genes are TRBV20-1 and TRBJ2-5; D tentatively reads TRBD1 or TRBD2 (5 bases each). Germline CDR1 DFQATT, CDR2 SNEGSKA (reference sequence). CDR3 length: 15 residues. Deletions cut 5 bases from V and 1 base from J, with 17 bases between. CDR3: CSARLLGRTQETQYF. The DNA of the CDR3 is TGCAGTGCTCGGTTATTGGGACGGACCCAAGAGACCCAGTACTTC.

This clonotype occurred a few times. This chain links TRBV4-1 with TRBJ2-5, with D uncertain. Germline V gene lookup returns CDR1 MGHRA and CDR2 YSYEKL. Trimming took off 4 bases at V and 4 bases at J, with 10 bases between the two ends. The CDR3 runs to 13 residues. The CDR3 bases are TGCGCCAGCAGCCCGAGATGGGGAGAGACCCAGTACTTC. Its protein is CASSPRWGETQYF.

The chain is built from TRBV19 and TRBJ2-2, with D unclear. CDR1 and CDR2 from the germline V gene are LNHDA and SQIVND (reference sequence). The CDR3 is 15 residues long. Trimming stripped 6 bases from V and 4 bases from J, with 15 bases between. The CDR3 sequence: CASSSGSKITGELFF. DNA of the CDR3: TGTGCCAGTAGCTCGGGCAGTAAGATCACCGGGGAGCTGTTTTTT.

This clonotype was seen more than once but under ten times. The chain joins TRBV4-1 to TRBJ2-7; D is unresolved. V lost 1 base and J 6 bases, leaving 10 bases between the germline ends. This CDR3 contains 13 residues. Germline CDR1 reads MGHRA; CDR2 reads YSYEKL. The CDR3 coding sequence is TGCGCCAGCAGCCAAGTTCCACTAAGCGAGCAGTACTTC. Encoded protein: CASSQVPLSEQYF.

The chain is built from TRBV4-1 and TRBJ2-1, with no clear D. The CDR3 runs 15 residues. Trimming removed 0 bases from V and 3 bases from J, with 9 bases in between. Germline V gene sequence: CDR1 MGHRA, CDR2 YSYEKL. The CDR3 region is CASSQDGNFYNEQFF. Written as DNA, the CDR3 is TGCGCCAGCAGCCAAGATGGGAACTTCTACAATGAGCAGTTCTTC.

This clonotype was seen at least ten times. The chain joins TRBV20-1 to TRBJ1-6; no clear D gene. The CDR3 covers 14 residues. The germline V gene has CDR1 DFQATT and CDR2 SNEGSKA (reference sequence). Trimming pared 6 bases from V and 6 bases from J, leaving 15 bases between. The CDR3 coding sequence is TGCAGTGCGCCCACCCGGGGAGGTAATTCACCCCTCCACTTT. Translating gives CSAPTRGGNSPLHF.

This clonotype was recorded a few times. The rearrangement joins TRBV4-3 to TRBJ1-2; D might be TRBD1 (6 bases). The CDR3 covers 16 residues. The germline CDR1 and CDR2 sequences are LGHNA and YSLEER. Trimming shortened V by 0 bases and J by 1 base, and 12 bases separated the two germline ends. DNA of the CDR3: TGCGCCAGCAGCCAAGAGTCAGGGGCGTATAACTATGGCTACACCTTC. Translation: CASSQESGAYNYGYTF.

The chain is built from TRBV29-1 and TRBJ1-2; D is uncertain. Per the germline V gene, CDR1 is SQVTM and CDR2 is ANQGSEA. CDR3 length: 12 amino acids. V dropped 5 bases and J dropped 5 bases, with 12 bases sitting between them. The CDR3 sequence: CSVIQGGYGYTF. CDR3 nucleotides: TGCAGCGTTATCCAAGGCGGATATGGCTACACCTTC.